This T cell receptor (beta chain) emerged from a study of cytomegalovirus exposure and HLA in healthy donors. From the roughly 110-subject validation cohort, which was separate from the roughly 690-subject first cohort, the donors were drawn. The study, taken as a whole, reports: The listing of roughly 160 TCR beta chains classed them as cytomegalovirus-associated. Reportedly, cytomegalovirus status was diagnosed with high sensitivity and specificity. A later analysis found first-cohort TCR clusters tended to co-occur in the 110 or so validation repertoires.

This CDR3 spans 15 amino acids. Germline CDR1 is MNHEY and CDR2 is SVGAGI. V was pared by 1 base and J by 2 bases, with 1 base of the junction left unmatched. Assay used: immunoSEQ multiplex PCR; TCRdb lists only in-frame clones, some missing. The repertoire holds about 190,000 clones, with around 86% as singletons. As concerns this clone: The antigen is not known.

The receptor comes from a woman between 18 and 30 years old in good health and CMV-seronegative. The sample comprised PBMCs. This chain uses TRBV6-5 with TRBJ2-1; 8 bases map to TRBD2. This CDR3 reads CASSYFSGTYNEQFF. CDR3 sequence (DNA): TGTGCCAGCAGTTACTTTAGCGGGACCTACAATGAGCAGTTCTTC.